The entry that follows covers one T cell receptor beta chain sequence. Its cognate antigen is unknown. The length of the CDR3 is 14 residues. The V segment lost 6 bases and the J segment 9 bases; nucleotides outside the gene matches: 4. The data were obtained in a study of post-analysis software for immune sequencing data. On the study more broadly: The disease courses covered relapsing-remitting, secondary progressive and progressive-relapsing multiple sclerosis. Regarding the study as a whole: F measure grouped same-batch samples tightly together. There were five TRBV segments more frequent in patients than controls, and TRBV5-6, TRBV5-1 and TRBV20-1 were among them. When compared against controls, multiple sclerosis patients showed significantly lower normalized Chao1 diversity.

Carried by the TCR beta cDNA libraries were unique molecular identifiers. Once roughly 1 to 11 million T cells were used, 400,000 to 550,000 cDNA molecules resulted. TCRdb processed the PCR reads anew with MiXCR; each CDR3 protein has one entry. The table has 600,000 to 750,000 distinct CDR3 sequences, approximately 59% seen once. The chain joins TRBV12-3 or TRBV12-4 to TRBJ1-6; 11 nucleotides match TRBD1. The TCR sequence derives from a girl aged 2-10 years with multiple sclerosis. The sequencing sample was made of blood. Here the CDR3 DNA reads TGTGCCAGCAGAACCGGGACAGGGGGTTCACCCCTCCACTTT. It yields the protein CASRTGTGGSPLHF.